A single sample is the source of the 18 T cell receptor beta chains below, sequenced in a study of cytomegalovirus exposure and HLA in healthy donors. The study ran its PCR with 60 Vbeta and 13 Jbeta primers. Generated by immunoSEQ multiplex PCR, the TCRdb table keeps only in-frame clones and is missing some. The repertoire holds about 100,000 clones, with around 75% as singletons. Sequencing was performed on PBMCs. These receptors originate from a male donor in good health and CMV-seropositive.

The chain couples TRBV6-5 to TRBJ2-7, with 12 bases matching TRBD2. V dropped 6 bases and J dropped 3; count of bases not matched to a gene: 6. CDR1 and CDR2 (germline): MNHEY, SVGAGI. CDR3 length equals 15 residues. CDR3 nucleotides: TGTGCCAGCAGCCCGTCTAGCGGGGGGGTCTACGAGCAGTACTTC. Translating gives CASSPSSGGVYEQYF.

This clone was picked up a small number of times. The J gene is TRBJ2-5, the V gene TRBV7-3; 10 positions agree with TRBD2. Germline-derived CDR1 and CDR2 are SGHTA and FQGTGA. CDR3 length: 17 residues. V shed 2 bases, J shed 4 bases, and the junction held 10 bases outside the gene matches. CDR3 nucleotide sequence: TGTGCCAGCAGCTTAGGGGCTAGCGGGGGCTTGGGAGAGACCCAGTACTTC. As protein: CASSLGASGGLGETQYF.

In its sample, this clone was seen once. The V and J genes are TRBV28 and TRBJ2-1, with unresolved D. V was clipped by 6 bases and J by 0 bases, with 6 bases between them. The CDR3 spans 13 residues. Germline CDR1 and CDR2: MDHEN and SYDVKM. The CDR3 region has the DNA TGTGCCAGCAGGAGTACCTCCTACAATGAGCAGTTCTTC. It codes for CASRSTSYNEQFF.

This sequence joins TRBV2 and TRBJ2-7, with 8 bases that match TRBD2. J was trimmed by 1 base and V by 5 bases; bases with no gene match: 4. Per the germline V gene, CDR1 is SNHLY and CDR2 is FYNNEI. The CDR3 is 14 amino acids. The CDR3 nucleotides read TGTGCCAGCAGTCCTAGCGGGCGATCCTACGAGCAGTACTTC. It yields the protein CASSPSGRSYEQYF.

This chain connects TRBV29-1 to TRBJ2-3; TRBD1 is a possible D gene (6 bases). Germline V gene sequence: CDR1 SQVTM, CDR2 ANQGSEA. CDR3 size: 13 residues. Trimming left V 8 bases short and J 0 bases short, with 12 bases between. The CDR3 DNA reads as TGCAGCTCTGGGGGCACAAGCACAGATACGCAGTATTTT. This encodes CSSGGTSTDTQYF.

This chain joins TRBV27 and TRBJ2-3; possible D gene TRBD2, 5 bases. Germline CDR1 and CDR2: MNHEY and SMNVEV (reference sequence). The CDR3 has 11 amino acids. Trimming shortened V by 7 bases and J by 4 bases, and 6 bases separated the two germline ends. CDR3 nucleotides: TGTGCCAGCACGGAGGCAGATACGCAGTATTTT. Its translation: CASTEADTQYF.

V usage is TRBV6-1 and J usage is TRBJ2-7; 7 bases fit TRBD1. J was trimmed by 0 bases and V by 2 bases; bases with no gene match: 4. This CDR3 is 15 amino acids long. From germline, CDR1 is MNHNS and CDR2 SASEGT. This CDR3 reads CASSERTGHSYEQYF. CDR3 nucleotides: TGTGCCAGCAGTGAAAGGACAGGACACTCCTACGAGCAGTACTTC.

The chain combines TRBV9 with TRBJ2-7; tentatively, D is TRBD1 (6 bases). The CDR3 is 15 amino acids. CDR1 and CDR2 (germline): SGDLS, YYNGEE. Trimming took off 0 bases at V and 4 bases at J, with 14 bases between the two ends. CDR3 residues: CASSVGGQGSYEQYF. The CDR3 coding sequence is TGTGCCAGCAGCGTAGGAGGTCAGGGGTCTTACGAGCAGTACTTC. Full variable domain (outside the CDR3, taken from reference TRBV9 and TRBJ2-7): DSGVTQTPKHLITATGQRVTLRCSPRSGDLSVYWYQQSLDQGLQFLIQYYNGEERAKGNILERFSAQQFPDLHSELNLSSLELGDSALYFCASSVGGQGSYEQYFGPGTRLTVT.

As concerns this clone: One end of the junction does not line up with germline, which may come from a read error. V gene TRBV7-9 combines with J gene TRBJ1-1; tentative D call: TRBD1 (5 bases). The CDR3 totals 14 residues. CDR1 SEHNR and CDR2 FQNEAQ come from the germline V gene (reference sequence). CDR3 protein: CSSSLGAGNTEAFF. In DNA form, the CDR3 reads TGTTCCAGCAGCTTAGGGGCAGGGAACACTGAAGCTTTCTTT. Full variable domain (remainder filled in from reference TRBV7-9 and TRBJ1-1): DTGVSQNPRHKITKRGQNVTFRCDPISEHNRLYWYRQTLGQGPEFLTYFQNEAQLEKSRLLSDRFSAERPKGSFSTLEIQRTEQGDSAMYLCSSSLGAGNTEAFFGQGTRLTVV.

The chain is built from TRBV5-1 and TRBJ1-1; D is undetermined. CDR3 length: 13 residues. The V end lost 0 bases, the J end lost 8 bases, and 11 bases lay between the germline ends. Per the germline V gene, CDR1 is SGHRS and CDR2 is YFSETQ. CDR3 DNA sequence: TGCGCCAGCAGCTTGGCCGGGGTACCCGAAGCTTTCTTT. Amino acids: CASSLAGVPEAFF.

J is TRBJ2-1 and V is TRBV4-2; TRBD2 matches at 14 bases. With 5 bases clipped from V and 10 bases from J, the junction kept 7 bases outside the gene matches. The germline gives CDR1 LGHNA, CDR2 YNFKEQ. The CDR3 runs 15 residues. CDR3 sequence reads: CASSATSGGAGEQFF. The CDR3 DNA sequence: TGTGCCAGCAGCGCGACTAGCGGGGGGGCAGGGGAGCAGTTCTTC.

Only one count was recorded for this clone. The rearrangement links TRBV2 to TRBJ1-1, with 8 bases fitting TRBD1. Germline V CDR1 and CDR2: SNHLY, FYNNEI. With 2 bases clipped from V and 1 base from J, the junction kept 6 bases outside the gene matches. CDR3 size: 16 residues. The CDR3 bases are TGTGCCAGCAGTGAATTGCAGGGGGCCCCGAACACTGAAGCTTTCTTT. This encodes CASSELQGAPNTEAFF.

CDR3 bases: TGTGCTAGTGGTCCATGGGCGGGGGACTCTTACGAGCAGTACTTC. Protein product: CASGPWAGDSYEQYF. The rearrangement uses TRBV12-5 and TRBJ2-7; 7 nucleotides agree with TRBD2. V was clipped by 5 bases and J by 4 bases; unmatched bases: 11. Germline V gives CDR1 LGHNT, CDR2 FRNRAP. CDR3 length: 15 amino acids.

The chain is built from TRBV29-1 and TRBJ2-2; possible D gene TRBD2, 6 bases. There are 14 residues in the CDR3. Germline V gene data show CDR1 as SQVTM and CDR2 as ANQGSEA. The CDR3 reads CSAGSGGEAGELFF. CDR3 sequence (DNA): TGCAGTGCTGGGTCCGGGGGTGAAGCCGGGGAGCTGTTTTTT.

The V and J genes are TRBV10-3 and TRBJ1-3, with TRBD1 matching over 8 bases. V trimming: 1 base; J trimming: 7 bases; junction bases outside the gene matches: 3. Germline-derived CDR1 and CDR2 are ENHRY and SYGVKD. The CDR3 has 14 residues. CDR3 loop: CAISELDRVNTIYF. CDR3 DNA: TGTGCCATCAGTGAGTTGGACAGGGTGAACACCATATATTTT.

The chain has TRBV4-1 and TRBJ1-5; D might be TRBD1 (5 bases). This CDR3 has 15 amino acids. Germline V gene data show CDR1 as MGHRA and CDR2 as YSYEKL. The V and J ends lost 2 bases and 1 base respectively, with 9 bases between them. CDR3 amino acids: CASSQHDRSNQPQHF. The CDR3 DNA sequence: TGCGCCAGCAGCCAACACGACAGAAGCAATCAGCCCCAGCATTTT.

The rearrangement uses TRBV7-8 and TRBJ1-1; 7 bases fit TRBD1. V lost 5 bases, J lost 2 bases, and 11 bases stayed unmatched. The CDR3 consists of 16 residues. Germline-derived CDR1 and CDR2 are SGHVS and FQNEAQ. CDR3 bases: TGTGCCAGCAGCCCTCGGACAGGCGCCATCAACACTGAAGCTTTCTTT. It encodes CASSPRTGAINTEAFF. Filled out from reference TRBV7-8 and TRBJ1-1, the complete variable domain reads GAGVSQSPRYKVAKRGQDVALRCDPISGHVSLFWYQQALGQGPEFLTYFQNEAQLDKSGLPSDRFFAERPEGSVSTLKIQRTQQEDSAVYLCASSPRTGAINTEAFFGQGTRLTVV.

In its sample, this clone was seen a few times. The chain links TRBV9 to TRBJ1-1, with D maybe TRBD1 (5 bases). This CDR3 comprises 16 residues. V lost 0 bases, J lost 4 bases, and 16 bases lay in between. Germline-derived CDR1 and CDR2 are SGDLS and YYNGEE. For the CDR3, the DNA is TGTGCCAGCAGCGTAGGGGGGGGGTTGGCGGGCACTGAAGCTTTCTTT. It codes for CASSVGGGLAGTEAFF.